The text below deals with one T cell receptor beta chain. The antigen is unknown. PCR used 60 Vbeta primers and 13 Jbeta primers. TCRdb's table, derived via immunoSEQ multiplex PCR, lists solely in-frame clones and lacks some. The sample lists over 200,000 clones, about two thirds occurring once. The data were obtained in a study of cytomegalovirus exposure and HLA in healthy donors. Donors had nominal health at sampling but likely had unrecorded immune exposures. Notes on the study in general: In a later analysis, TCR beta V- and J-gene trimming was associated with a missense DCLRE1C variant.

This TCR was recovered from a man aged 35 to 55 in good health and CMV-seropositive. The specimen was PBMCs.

The CDR3 region has the DNA TGCGCCAGCAGCTTGGGCGGGGCCTCGAAGTCTGAGCAGTTCTTC. It is translated as CASSLGGASKSEQFF. The chain combines TRBV5-1 with TRBJ2-1, with TRBD2 as a possible D gene (6 bases). Germline V gene lookup returns CDR1 SGHRS and CDR2 YFSETQ. Trimming cost V 0 bases and J 9 bases, with 16 bases left between them. This CDR3 region has 15 residues.